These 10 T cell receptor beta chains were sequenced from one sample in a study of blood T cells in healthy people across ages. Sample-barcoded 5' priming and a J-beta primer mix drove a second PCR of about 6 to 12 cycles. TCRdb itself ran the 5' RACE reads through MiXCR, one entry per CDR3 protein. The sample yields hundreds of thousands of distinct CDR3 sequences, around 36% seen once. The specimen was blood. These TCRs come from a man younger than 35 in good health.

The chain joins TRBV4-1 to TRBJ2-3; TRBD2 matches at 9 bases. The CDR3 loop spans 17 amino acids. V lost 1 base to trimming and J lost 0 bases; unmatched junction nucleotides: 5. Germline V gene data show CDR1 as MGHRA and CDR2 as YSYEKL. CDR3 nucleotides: TGCGCCAGCAGCCAAGCAAGTCTAGCGGGGAGCACAGATACGCAGTATTTT. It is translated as CASSQASLAGSTDTQYF.

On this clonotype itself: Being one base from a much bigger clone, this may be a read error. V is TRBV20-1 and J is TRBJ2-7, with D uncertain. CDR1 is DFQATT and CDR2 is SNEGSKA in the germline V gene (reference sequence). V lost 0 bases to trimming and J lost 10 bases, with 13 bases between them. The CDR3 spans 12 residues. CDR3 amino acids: CSARDHGNDQYF. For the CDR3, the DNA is TGCAGTGCTAGAGATCATGGAAATGACCAGTACTTC.

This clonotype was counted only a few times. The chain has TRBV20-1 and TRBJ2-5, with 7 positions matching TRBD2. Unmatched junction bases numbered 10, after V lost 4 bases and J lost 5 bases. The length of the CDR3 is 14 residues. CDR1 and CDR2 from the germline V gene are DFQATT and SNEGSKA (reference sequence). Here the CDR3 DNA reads TGCAGTGCTATGGGGGGGACTTGGGGGGAGACCCAGTACTTC. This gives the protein CSAMGGTWGETQYF.

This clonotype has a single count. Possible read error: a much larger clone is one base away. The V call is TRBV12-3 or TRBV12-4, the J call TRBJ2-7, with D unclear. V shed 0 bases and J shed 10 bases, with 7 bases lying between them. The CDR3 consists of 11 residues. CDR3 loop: CASSLAATQYF. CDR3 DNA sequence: TGTGCCAGCAGTTTAGCGGCTACCCAGTACTTC.

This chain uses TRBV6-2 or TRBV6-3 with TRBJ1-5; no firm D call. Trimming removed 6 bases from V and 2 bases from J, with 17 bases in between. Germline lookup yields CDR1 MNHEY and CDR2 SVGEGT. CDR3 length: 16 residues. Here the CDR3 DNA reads TGTGCCAGCAGCAACGGAGAAGGGTCTGGCAATCAGCCCCAGCATTTT. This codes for CASSNGEGSGNQPQHF.

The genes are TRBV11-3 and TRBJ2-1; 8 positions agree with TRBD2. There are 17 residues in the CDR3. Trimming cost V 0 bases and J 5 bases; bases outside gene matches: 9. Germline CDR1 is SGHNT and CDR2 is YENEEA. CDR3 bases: TGTGCCAGCAGCTTAGACCATGGGGCGGGGGGCCACAATGAGCAGTTCTTC. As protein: CASSLDHGAGGHNEQFF.

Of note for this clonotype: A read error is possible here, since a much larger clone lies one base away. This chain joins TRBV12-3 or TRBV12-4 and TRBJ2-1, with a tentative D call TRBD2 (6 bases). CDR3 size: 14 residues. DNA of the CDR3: TGTGCCAGCAGTTTCGGGGACTCCTACGATGAGCAGTTCTTC. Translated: CASSFGDSYDEQFF.

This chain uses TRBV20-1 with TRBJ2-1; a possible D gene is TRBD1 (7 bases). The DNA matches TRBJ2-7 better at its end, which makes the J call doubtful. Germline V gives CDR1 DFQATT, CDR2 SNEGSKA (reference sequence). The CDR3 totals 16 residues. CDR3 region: CSARGFRGVSYNEQYF. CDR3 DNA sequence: TGCAGTGCTAGAGGCTTCAGGGGGGTTTCCTACAATGAGCAGTACTTC.

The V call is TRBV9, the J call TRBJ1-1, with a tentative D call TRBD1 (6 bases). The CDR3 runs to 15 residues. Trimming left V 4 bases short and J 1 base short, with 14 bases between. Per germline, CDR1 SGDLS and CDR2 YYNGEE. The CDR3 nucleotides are TGTGCCAGCAGCAAGCAGGGGATGGGGAACACTGAAGCTTTCTTT. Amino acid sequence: CASSKQGMGNTEAFF.

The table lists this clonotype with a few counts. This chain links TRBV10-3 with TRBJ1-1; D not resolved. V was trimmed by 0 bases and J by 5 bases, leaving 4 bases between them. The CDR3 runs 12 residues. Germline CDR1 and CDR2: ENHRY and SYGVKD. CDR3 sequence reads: CAISESTTEAFF. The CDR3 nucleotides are TGTGCCATCAGTGAGTCGACTACTGAAGCTTTCTTT.